These 22 T cell receptor beta chains came from one sample sequenced in a study of blood T cell repertoires in COVID-19. The repertoire was sequenced with immunoSEQ multiplex PCR; TCRdb's copy has only in-frame clones and lacks some. The data show about 130,000 clones, more than 80% seen once. Sequencing was done on a sample of peripheral blood. The receptor source for this set is a woman older than 75 with COVID-19, enrolled during active disease.

The chain links TRBV19 to TRBJ2-7, with 8 positions matching TRBD1. Germline lookup yields CDR1 LNHDA and CDR2 SQIVND (reference sequence). V lost 7 bases and J lost 3; bases outside the gene matches: 11. The CDR3 consists of 15 residues. As DNA, the CDR3 is TGTGCCAGTACCCCCTCTGGGACAGGCCTCTACGAGCAGTACTTC. Amino acid sequence: CASTPSGTGLYEQYF.

The chain uses TRBV28 and TRBJ2-1; 7 bases match TRBD2. CDR1 is MDHEN and CDR2 is SYDVKM in the germline V gene. V trimming: 2 bases; J trimming: 2 bases; junction bases outside the gene matches: 15. The CDR3 runs 19 residues. Written as DNA, the CDR3 is TGTGCCAGCAGTTTACCCAGGCAGGACCGGGACTATACCTACAATGAGCAGTTCTTC. Protein: CASSLPRQDRDYTYNEQFF.

This sequence joins TRBV7-9 and TRBJ2-7, with 10 bases aligning to TRBD2. The CDR3 spans 15 residues. Germline V gene sequence: CDR1 SEHNR, CDR2 FQNEAQ (reference sequence). Trimming cost V 5 bases and J 3 bases; bases outside gene matches: 7. DNA for the CDR3: TGTGCCAGCAGCACCCGAGCGGGAGGGGGCTACGAGCAGTACTTC. Encoded protein: CASSTRAGGGYEQYF.

In this sample, this clone turned up once. The genes are TRBV3-1 (or the pseudogene TRBV3-2) and TRBJ2-5; D gene ambiguous. This CDR3 is built from 15 residues. The germline V and J ends were trimmed by 1 base and 4 bases, with 13 bases remaining between them. Germline-derived CDR1 and CDR2 are LGHDT and YNNKEL (reference sequence). CDR3 sequence reads: CASSQVFSRGETQYF. The CDR3 DNA sequence: TGTGCCAGCAGCCAAGTATTCTCTAGAGGAGAGACCCAGTACTTC.

The chain links TRBV5-1 to TRBJ2-1; TRBD2 matches at 10 bases. Germline V CDR1 and CDR2: SGHRS, YFSETQ. The CDR3 length is 14 residues. V was clipped by 7 bases and J by 9 bases; unmatched bases: 10. CDR3: CASGSGLADSEQFF. In DNA, the CDR3 is TGCGCCAGCGGGTCCGGACTAGCGGACTCTGAGCAGTTCTTC.

This chain connects TRBV5-4 to TRBJ2-3; 7 positions match TRBD2. Germline V lookup: CDR1 SGHNT, CDR2 YYREEE (reference sequence). This CDR3 is built from 13 residues. V shed 6 bases and J 3 bases; nucleotides not matched to a gene: 4. DNA for the CDR3: TGTGCCAGCAAGACTAGCAGAACAGATACGCAGTATTTT. Amino acids: CASKTSRTDTQYF.

V usage is TRBV2 and J usage is TRBJ2-7, with 8 positions matching TRBD1. With V trimmed by 10 bases and J by 2 bases, 10 bases remained unmatched. This CDR3 is built from 14 residues. Looked up from germline, CDR1 is SNHLY and CDR2 is FYNNEI. The CDR3 loop is CATASGTGPYEQYF. In DNA, the CDR3 is TGTGCCACAGCATCCGGGACAGGACCCTACGAGCAGTACTTC.

This clone has just a few counts. The chain links TRBV7-3 to TRBJ1-3, with D maybe TRBD1 (5 bases). Germline CDR1 and CDR2: SGHTA and FQGTGA. V lost 2 bases to trimming and J lost 4 bases, with 6 bases between them. The length of the CDR3 is 13 residues. The CDR3, as DNA: TGTGCCAGCAGCTTAGGACAAGGAAACACCATATATTTT. Protein sequence: CASSLGQGNTIYF. Full variable domain (missing parts from reference TRBV7-3 and TRBJ1-3): GAGVSQTPSNKVTEKGKYVELRCDPISGHTALYWYRQSLGQGPEFLIYFQGTGAADDSGLPNDRFFAVRPEGSVSTLKIQRTERGDSAVYLCASSLGQGNTIYFGEGSWLTVV.

The J gene is TRBJ2-3, the V gene TRBV5-4; D may be TRBD1 (6 bases). This CDR3 has 15 amino acids. Trimming cost V 4 bases and J 4 bases, with 16 bases left between them. Germline loops: CDR1 SGHNT, CDR2 YYREEE (reference sequence). The CDR3 here is CASSHVLGAADTQYF. The CDR3 DNA sequence: TGTGCCAGCAGCCACGTTTTGGGGGCTGCAGATACGCAGTATTTT.

The CDR3 DNA follows: TGTGCCAGCAGGACCTCTTCTAGCGCTAACTACGAGCAGTACTTC. It yields the protein CASRTSSSANYEQYF. The chain combines TRBV2 with TRBJ2-7; weak D call: TRBD2 (6 bases). The germline CDR1 and CDR2 sequences are SNHLY and FYNNEI. V dropped 6 bases and J dropped 3 bases, with 18 bases sitting between them. CDR3 length: 15 amino acids.

The chain recombines TRBV28 with TRBJ2-3, with TRBD2 matching over 8 bases. The CDR3 runs 16 residues. With V trimmed by 6 bases and J by 2 bases, 10 bases remained unmatched. CDR1 is MDHEN and CDR2 is SYDVKM in the germline V gene. The CDR3 nucleotides are TGTGCCAGCAGCCCAGCACTAGCGGTTTCCACAGATACGCAGTATTTT. This codes for CASSPALAVSTDTQYF.

The gene calls are TRBV28 and TRBJ1-5, with 7 bases lining up with TRBD1. The V segment lost 6 bases and the J segment 3 bases; nucleotides outside the gene matches: 5. CDR1 MDHEN and CDR2 SYDVKM come from the germline V gene. This CDR3 has 14 residues. CDR3 nucleotides: TGTGCCAGCAGAAACGACAGGGCCAATCAGCCCCAGCATTTT. Protein: CASRNDRANQPQHF. Full variable domain (remainder filled in from reference TRBV28 and TRBJ1-5): DVKVTQSSRYLVKRTGEKVFLECVQDMDHENMFWYRQDPGLGLRLIYFSYDVKMKEKGDIPEGYSVSREKKERFSLILESASTNQTSMYLCASRNDRANQPQHFGDGTRLSIL.

V gene TRBV5-4 combines with J gene TRBJ1-1; the D gene is possibly TRBD1 (5 bases). Trimming pared 0 bases from V and 0 bases from J, leaving 12 bases between. Germline V lookup: CDR1 SGHNT, CDR2 YYREEE (reference sequence). The CDR3 totals 16 residues. For the CDR3, the DNA is TGTGCCAGCAGCTTGGATGGGGCAGGAATGAACACTGAAGCTTTCTTT. As protein: CASSLDGAGMNTEAFF.

This clone was counted between two and nine times. The CDR3 DNA is TGTGCCAGCAGCCCCCGGGACAGGGCCGCCTACGAGCAGTACTTC. It translates to CASSPRDRAAYEQYF. The J gene is TRBJ2-7, the V gene TRBV21-1; the D segment call TRBD1 is taken from the table without a DNA check. TRBV21-1 is labeled a pseudogene. The CDR3 spans 15 residues.

V gene TRBV6-6 combines with J gene TRBJ1-6, with D tentatively TRBD1 (5 bases). The CDR3 covers 14 residues. V was clipped by 7 bases and J by 6 bases, with 13 bases between them. Looked up from germline, CDR1 is MNHNY and CDR2 is SVGAGI (reference sequence). The CDR3 protein is CASIFDSTNSPLHF. The CDR3, as DNA: TGTGCCAGCATTTTTGACAGCACTAATTCACCCCTCCACTTT.

The gene calls are TRBV28 and TRBJ1-2; D ambiguous. This CDR3 comprises 13 residues. Trimming took off 4 bases at V and 5 bases at J, with 11 bases between the two ends. CDR1 is MDHEN, CDR2 SYDVKM, per germline. The CDR3 region has the DNA TGTGCCAGCAGTTCAGCGGATACGTATGGCTACACCTTC. It specifies CASSSADTYGYTF.

V and J are TRBV6-2 or TRBV6-3 and TRBJ2-7; D gene ambiguous. V was clipped by 5 bases and J by 3 bases, with 5 bases between them. From germline, CDR1 is MNHEY and CDR2 SVGEGT. The CDR3 sequence is 11 residues long. The CDR3 DNA follows: TGTGCCAGCAGTAACATCTACGAGCAGTACTTC. It translates to CASSNIYEQYF.

The chain has TRBV7-2 and TRBJ2-7, with D possibly matching TRBD1 (5 bases). The CDR3 is made up of 15 amino acids. CDR1 SGHTA and CDR2 FQGNSA come from the germline V gene. V lost 4 bases, J lost 2 bases, and 15 bases lay in between. Written as DNA, the CDR3 is TGTGCCAGCAGCTCTGCCCAGGGCGGAGCCTACGAGCAGTACTTC. It is translated as CASSSAQGGAYEQYF.

The chain uses TRBV7-6 and TRBJ1-3, with a possible D match to TRBD1 (6 bases). This CDR3 spans 18 amino acids. Germline CDR1 and CDR2: SGHVS and FNYEAQ. Trimming cost V 4 bases and J 3 bases, with 22 bases left between them. The CDR3 nucleotides read TGTGCCAGCAGCTCCGGGGCCGGGGGGCCATTGAGTGGAAACACCATATATTTT. Amino acid sequence: CASSSGAGGPLSGNTIYF.

This chain joins TRBV29-1 and TRBJ2-7; tentatively, D is TRBD1 (7 bases). Germline values: CDR1 SQVTM, CDR2 ANQGSEA. The germline V and J ends were trimmed by 5 bases and 4 bases, with 12 bases remaining between them. The CDR3 is 12 amino acids. CDR3 DNA: TGCAGCGTTAGGACAGGAGGGTACGAGCAGTACTTC. This translates into CSVRTGGYEQYF.

The chain employs TRBV5-4 and TRBJ1-5, with D possibly TRBD1 on 6 matching bases. CDR3 length: 15 residues. The ends were cut back, 4 bases at V and 0 bases at J, with 11 bases in the middle. Per the germline V gene, CDR1 is SGHNT and CDR2 is YYREEE (reference sequence). The CDR3 loop is CASSKGGDSNQPQHF. CDR3 bases: TGTGCCAGCAGCAAAGGGGGGGATAGCAATCAGCCCCAGCATTTT.

The chain couples TRBV7-2 to TRBJ2-5, with TRBD2 matching over 8 bases. The J segment lost 2 bases and the V segment lost 5 bases, leaving 4 bases of the junction unmatched. Germline loops: CDR1 SGHTA, CDR2 FQGNSA. CDR3 length: 14 residues. The CDR3 loop is CASSVSGAQETQYF. In DNA form, the CDR3 reads TGTGCCAGCAGCGTTAGCGGGGCTCAAGAGACCCAGTACTTC.